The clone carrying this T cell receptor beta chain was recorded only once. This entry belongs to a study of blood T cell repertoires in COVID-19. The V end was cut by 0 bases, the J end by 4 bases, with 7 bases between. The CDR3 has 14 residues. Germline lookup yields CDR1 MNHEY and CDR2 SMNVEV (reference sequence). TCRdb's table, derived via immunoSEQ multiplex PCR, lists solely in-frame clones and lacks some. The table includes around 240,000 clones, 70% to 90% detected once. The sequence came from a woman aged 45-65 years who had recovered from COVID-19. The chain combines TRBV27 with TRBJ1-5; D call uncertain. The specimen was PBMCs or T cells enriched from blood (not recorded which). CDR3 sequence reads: CASSLSFQNQPQHF. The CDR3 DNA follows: TGTGCCAGCAGTTTATCGTTTCAGAATCAGCCCCAGCATTTT.